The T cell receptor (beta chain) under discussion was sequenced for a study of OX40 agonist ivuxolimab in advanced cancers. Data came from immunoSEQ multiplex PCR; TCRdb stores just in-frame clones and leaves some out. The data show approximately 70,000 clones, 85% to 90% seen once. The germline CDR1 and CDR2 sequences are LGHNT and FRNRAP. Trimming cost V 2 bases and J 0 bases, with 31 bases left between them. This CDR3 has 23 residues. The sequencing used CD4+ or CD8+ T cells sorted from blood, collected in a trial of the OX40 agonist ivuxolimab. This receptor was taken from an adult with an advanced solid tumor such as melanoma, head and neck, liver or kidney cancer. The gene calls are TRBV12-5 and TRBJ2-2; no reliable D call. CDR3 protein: CASGLSDRASVTPGRSNTGELFF. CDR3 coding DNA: TGTGCTAGTGGTTTGAGCGATCGGGCCTCGGTTACGCCGGGTAGGTCGAACACCGGGGAGCTGTTTTTT.